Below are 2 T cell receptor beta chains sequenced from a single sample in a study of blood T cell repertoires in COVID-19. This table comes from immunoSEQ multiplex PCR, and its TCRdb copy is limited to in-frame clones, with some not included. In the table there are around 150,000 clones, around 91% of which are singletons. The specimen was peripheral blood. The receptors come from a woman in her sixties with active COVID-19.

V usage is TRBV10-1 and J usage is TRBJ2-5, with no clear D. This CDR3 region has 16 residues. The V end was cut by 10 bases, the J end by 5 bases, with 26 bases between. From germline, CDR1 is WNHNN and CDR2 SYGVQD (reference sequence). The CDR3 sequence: CATLGRSRLLVETQYF. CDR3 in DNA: TGCGCCACCCTGGGTAGATCACGCTTGCTAGTCGAGACCCAGTACTTC.

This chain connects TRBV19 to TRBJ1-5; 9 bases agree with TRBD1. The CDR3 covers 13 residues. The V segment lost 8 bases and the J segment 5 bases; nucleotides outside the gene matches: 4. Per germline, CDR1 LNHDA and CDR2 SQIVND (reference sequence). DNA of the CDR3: TGTGCCAGTGGAGACAGGGGGGATCAGCCCCAGCATTTT. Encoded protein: CASGDRGDQPQHF.